This TCR beta chain appears in the sequencing data of a study of blood T cell repertoires in COVID-19. Study-level information: From the United States, Italy and Spain came samples of acute and convalescent COVID-19. T cells, B-cell-depleted T cells, or PBMCs supplied cDNA or gDNA.

Original handling: Amplified reference gene primers provided the basis for estimating nucleated cell counts. Sequencing used immunoSEQ multiplex PCR; TCRdb keeps in-frame clones, though not all of them. The DNA gave D and trimming, while V, J and clone size come from that table. The table has roughly 43,000 clones, about 91% seen once; the top ten hold less than 20%. The CDR3 is 16 residues long. Germline loops: CDR1 SGHTA, CDR2 FQGNSA. V was pared by 5 bases and J by 0 bases, with 8 bases of the junction left unmatched. The chain has TRBV7-2 and TRBJ2-3; 7 positions agree with TRBD1. Sequencing used peripheral blood. The clonotype comes from a man in his sixties with active COVID-19. CDR3 amino acids: CASSVDRDSSTDTQYF. In DNA, the CDR3 is TGTGCCAGCAGCGTAGACCGGGACAGTAGCACAGATACGCAGTATTTT.